These 22 T cell receptor beta chains came from one sample sequenced in a study of T cell repertoires in cytomegalovirus infection. The antigens these receptors bind are not known. Via MiXCR, TCRdb re-called the reads, giving one row per CDR3 protein. This sample yields 300,000 to 400,000 distinct CDR3 sequences, of which about 27% are seen a single time; around 20% belongs to the top ten. Sequencing used cultured PBMCs, obtained from culture after CMV antigen stimulation. The receptor set was obtained from a human donor in good health (CMV status not recorded). Some clones in this sample may be carry-over from other donors' samples.

The chain uses TRBV30 and TRBJ2-2, with TRBD2 matching over 10 bases. Germline V gene sequence: CDR1 GTSNPN, CDR2 SVGIG (reference sequence). The CDR3 consists of 16 residues. J lost 1 base, V lost 4 bases, and 6 bases had no gene match. The CDR3 sequence is CAWTGRTSGNTGELFF. DNA of the CDR3: TGTGCCTGGACGGGGAGGACTAGCGGGAACACCGGGGAGCTGTTTTTT.

The V and J genes are TRBV6-6 and TRBJ2-1; D may be TRBD2 (6 bases). The V gene's germline CDR1 is MNHNY and CDR2 SVGAGI (reference sequence). CDR3 length: 16 amino acids. V was trimmed by 0 bases and J by 0 bases, leaving 9 bases between them. The DNA for the CDR3 is TGTGCCAGCAGTTACTCGGAGGGTAGCTCCTACAATGAGCAGTTCTTC. This sequence encodes CASSYSEGSSYNEQFF.

The V gene is TRBV13, the J gene TRBJ2-7; TRBD1 aligns across 8 bases. This CDR3 is built from 15 residues. V trimming: 4 bases; J trimming: 3 bases; junction bases outside the gene matches: 8. Per the germline V gene, CDR1 is PRHDT and CDR2 is FYEKMQ (reference sequence). The CDR3 spells CASSSGQGKGYEQYF. DNA of the CDR3: TGTGCCAGCAGCTCCGGACAGGGAAAGGGCTACGAGCAGTACTTC.

The chain recombines TRBV11-2 with TRBJ1-1; D is undetermined. The CDR3 covers 13 residues. Germline values: CDR1 SGHAT, CDR2 FQNNGV. Trimming cost V 0 bases and J 7 bases, with 9 bases left between them. For the CDR3, the DNA is TGTGCCAGCAGCTTAGATCAGAAGAGTGAAGCTTTCTTT. Its protein is CASSLDQKSEAFF.

This chain connects TRBV5-4 to TRBJ2-1, with D tentatively TRBD1 (6 bases). V gave up 0 bases and J gave up 8 bases, with 18 bases separating them. The length of the CDR3 is 16 residues. Germline CDR1 is SGHNT and CDR2 is YYREEE (reference sequence). The CDR3 DNA reads as TGTGCCAGCAGCTTGGCCAAGGGTCAGGGGAGCGATGAGCAGTTCTTC. Encoded protein: CASSLAKGQGSDEQFF.

This clonotype was observed a few times. This rearrangement joins TRBV6-2 or TRBV6-3 to TRBJ1-5, with D possibly being TRBD1 (6 bases). From germline, CDR1 is MNHEY and CDR2 SVGEGT. V was cut by 9 bases and J by 2 bases, with 11 bases left in between. This CDR3 comprises 13 residues. Written as DNA, the CDR3 is TGTGCCAGTGGCAGGGGTGGCAATCAGCCCCAGCATTTT. Translation gives CASGRGGNQPQHF.

The chain is built from TRBV7-6 and TRBJ1-5; the D is unclear. The CDR3 contains 16 residues. Trimming removed 0 bases from V and 0 bases from J, with 9 bases in between. The germline gives CDR1 SGHVS, CDR2 FNYEAQ. The CDR3 nucleotides read TGTGCCAGCAGCTTAGCGGGTCCACATAGCAATCAGCCCCAGCATTTT. Amino acid sequence: CASSLAGPHSNQPQHF.

The sample holds many counts of this clonotype. CDR3: CASSLVGTGGFGETQYF. CDR3 nucleotide sequence: TGTGCCAGCAGCTTAGTGGGGACAGGGGGATTCGGAGAGACCCAGTACTTC. This chain uses TRBV7-2 with TRBJ2-5, with 11 bases fitting TRBD1. The trim removed 1 base at V and 4 bases at J, leaving 8 bases unmatched. Germline V CDR1 and CDR2: SGHTA, FQGNSA. There are 17 residues in the CDR3.

This clonotype has more than one count but fewer than ten. The genes are TRBV28 and TRBJ1-2; tentatively, D is TRBD1 (5 bases). Germline loops: CDR1 MDHEN, CDR2 SYDVKM. This CDR3 has 16 residues. Trimming shortened V by 4 bases and J by 0 bases, and 15 bases separated the two germline ends. Written as DNA, the CDR3 is TGTGCCAGCAGTTCCTGGGGTACAGGACCTAACTATGGCTACACCTTC. This translates into CASSSWGTGPNYGYTF.

This chain connects TRBV7-9 to TRBJ2-7; TRBD1 matches 9 bases. Germline-derived CDR1 and CDR2 are SEHNR and FQNEAQ (reference sequence). The CDR3 is 14 amino acids. V was clipped by 5 bases and J by 3 bases; unmatched bases: 5. The CDR3 bases are TGTGCCAGCAGCCACGGACAGGGGCACTACGAGCAGTACTTC. It specifies CASSHGQGHYEQYF. The variable domain in full, with the rest retrieved from reference TRBV7-9 and TRBJ2-7, is DTGVSQNPRHKITKRGQNVTFRCDPISEHNRLYWYRQTLGQGPEFLTYFQNEAQLEKSRLLSDRFSAERPKGSFSTLEIQRTEQGDSAMYLCASSHGQGHYEQYFGPGTRLTVT.

This clonotype has just a few counts. As DNA, the CDR3 is TGTGCCAGCAGCTTGTACGGACAGGGAGTAGGTGGCTACACCTTC. This encodes CASSLYGQGVGGYTF. This chain uses TRBV5-4 with TRBJ1-2; TRBD1 agrees at 8 bases. The CDR3 covers 15 residues. With 1 base clipped from V and 7 bases from J, the junction kept 9 bases outside the gene matches. Germline lookup yields CDR1 SGHNT and CDR2 YYREEE (reference sequence).

This clonotype turned up a few times. DNA for the CDR3: TGTGCCAGCAGTCATGGGACTAGCGGGAGCAATGAGCAGTTCTTC. It yields the protein CASSHGTSGSNEQFF. The chain carries TRBV7-3 and TRBJ2-1; 14 bases are shared with TRBD2. V shed 6 bases, J shed 6 bases, and the junction held 4 bases outside the gene matches. This CDR3 is built from 15 residues. The germline gives CDR1 SGHTA, CDR2 FQGTGA.

In DNA, the CDR3 is TGTGCCAGCAGCTTCTCGAAGTTGGGCTCTGGAAACACCATATATTTT. It encodes CASSFSKLGSGNTIYF. J is TRBJ1-3 and V is TRBV7-8; D unresolved. This CDR3 region has 16 residues. V gave up 3 bases and J gave up 0 bases, with 12 bases separating them. CDR1 SGHVS and CDR2 FQNEAQ come from the germline V gene.

This clonotype was detected many times. The chain is built from TRBV28 and TRBJ1-1; 10 bases fit TRBD1. Germline CDR1 MDHEN, CDR2 SYDVKM. The J segment lost 4 bases and the V segment lost 2 bases, leaving 7 bases of the junction unmatched. CDR3 length equals 16 residues. The CDR3 here is CASSLVTGGRGTEAFF. For the CDR3, the DNA is TGTGCCAGCAGTTTAGTGACAGGGGGCCGAGGCACTGAAGCTTTCTTT.

The chain is built from TRBV6-1 and TRBJ1-5; 11 nucleotides line up with TRBD1. Germline CDR1 is MNHNS and CDR2 is SASEGT. The CDR3 spans 18 residues. Trimming removed 4 bases from V and 2 bases from J; junction bases left unmatched: 10. The CDR3 coding sequence is TGTGCCAGCAGTGGGCAATGGGGACAGGGGGAAGGCAATCAGCCCCAGCATTTT. It is translated as CASSGQWGQGEGNQPQHF.

This clonotype was recorded many times. V gene TRBV12-3 or TRBV12-4 combines with J gene TRBJ2-3, with D possibly being TRBD2 (7 bases). CDR3 length: 15 residues. V was cut by 8 bases and J by 1 base, with 16 bases left in between. The CDR3 sequence is CASSTGGWGTDTQYF. In DNA, the CDR3 is TGTGCCAGCTCGACGGGGGGCTGGGGCACAGATACGCAGTATTTT.

The V call is TRBV9, the J call TRBJ2-1, with D perhaps matching TRBD2 (6 bases). V was pared by 0 bases and J by 9 bases, with 16 bases between. The CDR3 sequence is 15 residues long. Germline assignment: CDR1 SGDLS and CDR2 YYNGEE. The CDR3 sequence is CASSVGGNGWTEQFF. The CDR3 coding sequence is TGTGCCAGCAGCGTAGGCGGGAACGGGTGGACTGAGCAGTTCTTC.

The chain has TRBV6-2 or TRBV6-3 and TRBJ1-1; D is unresolved. V lost 6 bases, J lost 5 bases, and 10 bases lay in between. The CDR3 length is 12 residues. The germline CDR1 and CDR2 sequences are MNHEY and SVGEGT. The CDR3 loop reads CASRPPWTEAFF. CDR3 sequence (DNA): TGTGCCAGCAGGCCCCCGTGGACTGAAGCTTTCTTT.

The V call is TRBV7-2, the J call TRBJ2-7; 13 positions match TRBD2. Germline assignment: CDR1 SGHTA and CDR2 FQGNSA. V gave up 4 bases and J gave up 3 bases; unmatched junction bases: 3. The CDR3 covers 15 residues. CDR3 loop: CASSWRLAGGYEQYF. The CDR3 DNA is TGTGCCAGCAGCTGGCGACTAGCGGGGGGCTACGAGCAGTACTTC.

This clonotype appeared a single time. V and J are TRBV28 and TRBJ2-7, with D perhaps TRBD2 (6 bases). Trimming removed 4 bases at V and 1 base at J, with 14 bases between. This CDR3 has 15 amino acids. The germline CDR1 and CDR2 sequences are MDHEN and SYDVKM. The CDR3 DNA sequence: TGTGCCAGCAGTTCCGCCGGGGGTGGGTCCTACGAGCAGTACTTC. Translated: CASSSAGGGSYEQYF. Complete variable domain (other parts from reference TRBV28 and TRBJ2-7): DVKVTQSSRYLVKRTGEKVFLECVQDMDHENMFWYRQDPGLGLRLIYFSYDVKMKEKGDIPEGYSVSREKKERFSLILESASTNQTSMYLCASSSAGGGSYEQYFGPGTRLTVT.

This chain joins TRBV7-2 and TRBJ1-2; D is unclear. The V end was cut by 1 base, the J end by 2 bases, with 5 bases between. CDR1 is SGHTA and CDR2 is FQGNSA in the germline V gene. The CDR3 totals 13 residues. CDR3 DNA: TGTGCCAGCAGCTTAGTTGGCAACTATGGCTACACCTTC. Translation: CASSLVGNYGYTF.

V and J are TRBV12-3 or TRBV12-4 and TRBJ2-3; D is unresolved. V dropped 6 bases and J dropped 0 bases, with 13 bases sitting between them. The length of the CDR3 is 15 residues. The CDR3 DNA reads TGTGCCAGCAGCCCTGACACCTCTAGCACAGATACGCAGTATTTT. Translation gives CASSPDTSSTDTQYF.